The 31 T cell receptor beta chains listed next were all sequenced from one sample in a study of beta chain features in type 1 diabetes (dated by TCRdb to 2016 to 2019). Broad study findings and their caveats: In all four CD4+ subsets, TCRB CDR3 length was moderately but significantly shorter in type 1 diabetes patients.

Libraries were built with the immunoSEQ multiplex PCR assay. The entire amount of isolated RNA was reverse transcribed using the High Capacity cDNA Reverse Transcription Kit, so the sequenced TCRB transcripts were expressed ones. In TCRdb, the immuneACCESS table is reduced to in-frame sequences with V and J assigned. These tables do not hold every clone; where another copy was compared, an unresolved V gene accounts for under half, and the others remain unexplained. The sample table holds about 150,000 clones, of which approximately 10% were seen once. The ten most abundant clones make up roughly 0.45% of the sample. These receptors' antigens are unknown. Sequencing was carried out using central memory CD4+ T cells from blood. All receptors come from a man aged 25 to 40 with type 1 diabetes.

The chain couples TRBV18 to TRBJ2-1, with 14 nucleotides matching TRBD2. Germline lookup yields CDR1 KGHSH and CDR2 LQKENI. The CDR3 covers 15 residues. J was trimmed by 8 bases and V by 6 bases; bases with no gene match: 6. The CDR3 region has the DNA TGTGCCAGCTCCTACGGGACTAGCGGGAGATATGAGCAGTTCTTC. Its protein product is CASSYGTSGRYEQFF.

This clone was found a few times. The chain employs TRBV5-1 and TRBJ1-5; TRBD1 matches 9 bases. V lost 2 bases to trimming and J lost 4 bases; unmatched junction nucleotides: 4. Per the germline V gene, CDR1 is SGHRS and CDR2 is YFSETQ. This CDR3 comprises 15 residues. CDR3 residues: CASSFSGTGNQPQHF. The CDR3 DNA follows: TGCGCCAGCAGCTTTTCCGGGACAGGGAATCAGCCCCAGCATTTT.

V gene TRBV5-1 combines with J gene TRBJ2-5; 16 nucleotides align to TRBD2. Germline V gene lookup returns CDR1 SGHRS and CDR2 YFSETQ. The length of the CDR3 is 15 residues. Trimming cost V 8 bases and J 5 bases; bases outside gene matches: 6. The CDR3 region has the DNA TGCGCCAGTGGGACTAGCGGGAGGGCCGGGGAGACCCAGTACTTC. Translating gives CASGTSGRAGETQYF. The full variable domain, completed using reference TRBV5-1 and TRBJ2-5, is KAGVTQTPRYLIKTRGQQVTLSCSPISGHRSVSWYQQTPGQGLQFLFEYFSETQRNKGNFPGRFSGRQFSNSRSEMNVSTLELGDSALYLCASGTSGRAGETQYFGPGTRLLVL.

Regarding this clone: Other DNA sequences of this sample code for an identical CDR3. This chain connects TRBV6-6 to TRBJ2-5, with D uncertain. Trimming took off 3 bases at V and 5 bases at J, with 4 bases between the two ends. The germline CDR1 and CDR2 sequences are MNHNY and SVGAGI (reference sequence). CDR3 length equals 11 residues. CDR3 amino acids: CASSYRETQYF. The CDR3 coding sequence is TGTGCCAGCAGTTATCGGGAGACCCAGTACTTC.

The chain links TRBV7-9 to TRBJ2-1; D gene ambiguous. V was cut by 5 bases and J by 9 bases, with 11 bases left in between. This CDR3 comprises 12 residues. CDR1 is SEHNR, CDR2 FQNEAQ, per germline (reference sequence). The DNA for the CDR3 is TGTGCCAGCAGCCGTAGTAACCCTGAGCAGTTCTTC. This sequence encodes CASSRSNPEQFF.

This chain connects TRBV9 to TRBJ2-1; the D gene is possibly TRBD1 (5 bases). Germline CDR1 reads SGDLS; CDR2 reads YYNGEE. The CDR3 length is 13 residues. The germline V and J ends were trimmed by 0 bases and 9 bases, with 10 bases remaining between them. CDR3 amino acids: CASSVGGQGEQFF. The CDR3 DNA reads as TGTGCCAGCAGCGTAGGGGGCCAGGGTGAGCAGTTCTTC. Drawing the rest from reference TRBV9 and TRBJ2-1, the complete variable domain is DSGVTQTPKHLITATGQRVTLRCSPRSGDLSVYWYQQSLDQGLQFLIQYYNGEERAKGNILERFSAQQFPDLHSELNLSSLELGDSALYFCASSVGGQGEQFFGPGTRLTVL.

This clone turned up a few times. This rearrangement joins TRBV18 to TRBJ2-7; D is undetermined. This CDR3 region has 15 residues. Germline CDR1 KGHSH, CDR2 LQKENI. V was cut by 2 bases and J by 0 bases, with 11 bases left in between. The CDR3 DNA sequence: TGTGCCAGCTCACCATCAGCCTGGAGCTCCTACGAGCAGTACTTC. It specifies CASSPSAWSSYEQYF.

In its sample, this clone was seen a few times. This CDR3 reads CASRSTGGDLNTQYF. For the CDR3, the DNA is TGTGCCAGCAGATCGACAGGGGGGGATCTGAATACGCAGTATTTT. J is TRBJ2-3 and V is TRBV28; 9 bases map to TRBD1. Germline-derived CDR1 and CDR2 are MDHEN and SYDVKM. V dropped 6 bases and J dropped 7; count of bases not matched to a gene: 11. The CDR3 loop spans 15 amino acids.

The V call is TRBV7-7, the J call TRBJ2-3, with 10 bases fitting TRBD2. The CDR3 consists of 14 residues. V shed 1 base, J shed 5 bases, and the junction held 0 bases outside the gene matches. Germline V CDR1 and CDR2: SSHAT, FNYEAQ (reference sequence). The CDR3 protein is CASSLGTSGDTQYF. Here the CDR3 DNA reads TGTGCCAGCAGCTTAGGGACTAGCGGAGATACGCAGTATTTT.

This clone came up a few times. This chain links TRBV29-1 with TRBJ2-3, with TRBD2 identical over 12 bases. The germline CDR1 and CDR2 sequences are SQVTM and ANQGSEA. CDR3 length: 13 amino acids. V was pared by 8 bases and J by 4 bases, with 4 bases of the junction left unmatched. For the CDR3, the DNA is TGCAGCCAGACTAGCGGGGGCTCAGATACGCAGTATTTT. Amino acid sequence: CSQTSGGSDTQYF.

J is TRBJ2-7 and V is TRBV6-1; TRBD1 agrees at 8 bases. After removal of 3 bases from V and 5 bases from J, the junction contained 6 bases not matched to a gene. Looked up from germline, CDR1 is MNHNS and CDR2 is SASEGT. The CDR3 consists of 14 residues. The CDR3 nucleotides read TGTGCCAGCAGTGAGCCGACAGGGGCCCACGAGCAGTACTTC. Translated, it gives CASSEPTGAHEQYF.

V and J are TRBV7-9 and TRBJ2-3, with 10 bases that match TRBD1. Unmatched junction bases numbered 5, after V lost 5 bases and J lost 3 bases. This CDR3 region has 15 residues. CDR1 SEHNR and CDR2 FQNEAQ come from the germline V gene (reference sequence). The CDR3: CASSLGTGVTDTQYF. CDR3 DNA sequence: TGTGCCAGCAGCCTCGGGACAGGGGTTACAGATACGCAGTATTTT.

The chain employs TRBV11-2 and TRBJ2-3; 8 bases are shared with TRBD1. CDR1 SGHAT and CDR2 FQNNGV come from the germline V gene. The CDR3 sequence is 17 residues long. The V and J ends lost 6 bases and 2 bases, in that order; junction bases with no gene match: 13. The CDR3 DNA sequence: TGTGCCAGCAGTCGCGATACCCGACAGGGGTACACAGATACGCAGTATTTT. Translation: CASSRDTRQGYTDTQYF.

The chain carries TRBV27 and TRBJ1-1; 9 bases are shared with TRBD1. Germline CDR1 reads MNHEY; CDR2 reads SMNVEV (reference sequence). The CDR3 is made up of 14 amino acids. Trimming removed 4 bases from V and 7 bases from J; junction bases left unmatched: 7. Here the CDR3 DNA reads TGTGCCAGCAGTTCGGGACAGGGCTACGGTGAAGCTTTCTTT. As protein: CASSSGQGYGEAFF.

The chain uses TRBV9 and TRBJ2-1; a possible D gene is TRBD2 (6 bases). The CDR3 is made up of 16 amino acids. Germline CDR1 and CDR2: SGDLS and YYNGEE. V was shortened by 0 bases and J by 7 bases, with 17 bases between the two germline ends. CDR3: CASSVGVGSLGNEQFF. The CDR3 nucleotides are TGTGCCAGCAGCGTAGGGGTCGGGAGTCTGGGTAATGAGCAGTTCTTC.

The chain employs TRBV30 and TRBJ1-1; D perhaps matches TRBD1 (6 bases). V was cut by 3 bases and J by 1 base, with 12 bases left in between. CDR1 and CDR2 from the germline V gene are GTSNPN and SVGIG (reference sequence). The CDR3 is 14 residues long. In nucleotides, the CDR3 is TGTGCCTGGAGCCTGACAGGAGAGAACACTGAAGCTTTCTTT. Encoded protein: CAWSLTGENTEAFF.

V usage is TRBV4-2 and J usage is TRBJ1-3; no firm D call. The V and J ends lost 0 bases and 9 bases respectively, with 9 bases between them. Germline V gives CDR1 LGHNA, CDR2 YNFKEQ. This CDR3 has 13 residues. Here the CDR3 DNA reads TGTGCCAGCAGCCAAGATAGGCGGAGCACCATATATTTT. This translates into CASSQDRRSTIYF.

This clone was recorded a few times. The V call is TRBV27, the J call TRBJ2-1; D remains ambiguous. The V and J ends lost 6 bases and 0 bases respectively, with 12 bases between them. CDR1 MNHEY and CDR2 SMNVEV come from the germline V gene (reference sequence). The CDR3 has 15 amino acids. The CDR3 coding sequence is TGTGCCAGCAGCTCCTCCCTCAGCTCCTACAATGAGCAGTTCTTC. Translated: CASSSSLSSYNEQFF.

The chain employs TRBV15 and TRBJ1-1; 7 bases agree with TRBD1. After removal of 5 bases from V and 7 bases from J, the junction contained 7 bases not matched to a gene. The CDR3 spans 13 residues. CDR1 LNHNV and CDR2 YYDKDF come from the germline V gene (reference sequence). CDR3 loop: CATSSQGGYEAFF. The CDR3, as DNA: TGTGCCACCAGCTCCCAGGGGGGCTATGAAGCTTTCTTT.

This clone has only a few counts. V usage is TRBV7-6 and J usage is TRBJ1-4; 8 bases agree with TRBD1. The CDR3 runs to 14 residues. J lost 10 bases, V lost 5 bases, and 9 bases had no gene match. Germline-derived CDR1 and CDR2 are SGHVS and FNYEAQ. The CDR3 reads CASSNTGQGGKLFF. CDR3 bases: TGTGCCAGCAGCAACACCGGACAGGGAGGAAAACTGTTTTTT.

The V gene is TRBV28, the J gene TRBJ2-5; 12 bases fit TRBD1. The V segment lost 6 bases and the J segment 6 bases; nucleotides outside the gene matches: 8. Germline V CDR1 and CDR2: MDHEN, SYDVKM. This CDR3 spans 15 amino acids. CDR3 loop: CASRTGQGAVKTQYF. CDR3 nucleotides: TGTGCCAGCAGAACGGGACAGGGGGCTGTAAAGACCCAGTACTTC.

This chain connects TRBV28 to TRBJ2-3; D is unresolved. The length of the CDR3 is 12 residues. Germline values: CDR1 MDHEN, CDR2 SYDVKM. Trimming took 7 bases from V and 11 from J, leaving 16 bases between them. Written as DNA, the CDR3 is TGTGCCAGCAACCCTCGTGGAGTGGGGCAGTATTTT. It translates to CASNPRGVGQYF.

This clone was observed a handful of times. The chain carries TRBV27 and TRBJ2-7, with D maybe TRBD1 (6 bases). This CDR3 is built from 14 residues. The ends were cut back, 8 bases at V and 5 bases at J, with 19 bases in the middle. Germline values: CDR1 MNHEY, CDR2 SMNVEV (reference sequence). CDR3 region: CASGHSQGRNEQYF. The CDR3 DNA reads TGTGCCAGCGGTCATTCCCAGGGGCGTAACGAGCAGTACTTC.

This clone showed up just a few times. This chain links TRBV5-6 with TRBJ1-2; D is unresolved. Germline values: CDR1 SGHDT, CDR2 YYEEEE. The V gene lost 4 bases and the J gene lost 0 bases, with 7 bases spanning the gap. The CDR3 has 13 amino acids. The CDR3, as DNA: TGTGCCAGCAGCCTAAGAGCTAACTATGGCTACACCTTC. Translated: CASSLRANYGYTF.

This clone was seen only a few times. V gene TRBV5-4 combines with J gene TRBJ2-5, with D tentatively TRBD1 (5 bases). The CDR3 contains 13 residues. The germline gives CDR1 SGHNT, CDR2 YYREEE (reference sequence). Trimming removed 5 bases from V and 2 bases from J, with 10 bases in between. The CDR3 loop reads CASSTPGQETQYF. The CDR3 region has the DNA TGTGCCAGCAGTACCCCAGGGCAAGAGACCCAGTACTTC.

This clone was counted only a few times. The rearrangement joins TRBV28 to TRBJ2-7; tentative D call: TRBD1 (6 bases). V was pared by 7 bases and J by 6 bases, with 16 bases between. Germline V gene sequence: CDR1 MDHEN, CDR2 SYDVKM. The CDR3 extends over 13 amino acids. The CDR3 sequence: CASTTGSVGEQYF. The CDR3 bases are TGTGCCAGCACCACAGGGTCGGTGGGCGAGCAGTACTTC.

This clone showed up just a few times. V and J are TRBV18 and TRBJ1-1; D may be TRBD1 (6 bases). Deletions cut 4 bases from V and 4 bases from J, with 25 bases between. This CDR3 has 18 residues. From germline, CDR1 is KGHSH and CDR2 LQKENI. Written as DNA, the CDR3 is TGTGCCAGCTCACTGTACGGCCGGGGGGCGAGTTCGGGCACTGAAGCTTTCTTT. Its translation is CASSLYGRGASSGTEAFF. Full variable domain (remainder filled in from reference TRBV18 and TRBJ1-1): NAGVMQNPRHLVRRRGQEARLRCSPMKGHSHVYWYRQLPEEGLKFMVYLQKENIIDESGMPKERFSAEFPKEGPSILRIQQVVRGDSAAYFCASSLYGRGASSGTEAFFGQGTRLTVV.

This clone was observed a few times. The CDR3: CASKASSGSYEQYF. In DNA form, the CDR3 reads TGTGCCAGCAAGGCGTCTAGCGGCAGCTACGAGCAGTACTTC. The V call is TRBV6-1, the J call TRBJ2-5; 7 bases match TRBD2. The last part of the DNA fits TRBJ2-7 better; the J call may be wrong. The V gene's germline CDR1 is MNHNS and CDR2 SASEGT. The CDR3 covers 14 residues.

The chain uses TRBV7-2 and TRBJ1-5; 8 positions agree with TRBD1. CDR3 length equals 14 residues. The germline CDR1 and CDR2 sequences are SGHTA and FQGNSA. Trimming took 5 bases from V and 6 from J; bases not matched to a gene: 6. For the CDR3, the DNA is TGTGCCAGCAGCCCCGGACAGGGCCGTCAGCCCCAGCATTTT. Amino acids: CASSPGQGRQPQHF.

The sample holds a few counts of this clone. This chain connects TRBV29-1 to TRBJ2-5, with a tentative D call TRBD1 (6 bases). This CDR3 contains 13 residues. Trimming took 3 bases from V and 5 from J, leaving 13 bases between them. Per germline, CDR1 SQVTM and CDR2 ANQGSEA. CDR3 nucleotide sequence: TGCAGCGTTGACAGGGGAACCCTTGAGACCCAGTACTTC. Translating it yields CSVDRGTLETQYF.

This chain joins TRBV11-2 and TRBJ2-1; 8 nucleotides agree with TRBD2. CDR3 length: 18 amino acids. Losses at the gene ends were 0 bases for V and 4 bases for J; bases not matched to a gene: 11. CDR1 is SGHAT, CDR2 FQNNGV, per germline. CDR3 nucleotide sequence: TGTGCCAGCAGCTTAGATCCGGGGGGGGTAGCGGAGTACAATGAGCAGTTCTTC. Translating gives CASSLDPGGVAEYNEQFF.